This T cell receptor beta chain stems from a study of blood T cell repertoires in COVID-19. Across the study: Acute and convalescent COVID-19 specimens originated in the United States, Italy and Spain. PBMCs, B-cell-depleted T cells, or T cells provided the cDNA or gDNA that made up the material.

Seattle participants joined during active infection and were tracked over time. Per the original methods: The assay estimated nucleated cells by amplifying reference gene primers. Repertoires were generated with immunoSEQ multiplex PCR, while TCRdb's copy carries only in-frame clones and drops some. V, J and clone size reflect that table, while D and trimming were determined from the DNA. The sample lists under 150,000 clones, approximately 83% seen once, with 8% in the top ten. The germline V gene encodes CDR1 MNHEY and CDR2 SVGAGI. CDR3 length equals 11 residues. A remark on this clone: At one end, the junction sequence differs from germline, possibly due to a read error.

The chain has TRBV6-5 and TRBJ1-1; 10 bases fit TRBD1. Sequences were obtained from peripheral blood. The clonotype was recovered from a woman aged 55-69 years with COVID-19, enrolled during active disease. CDR3 sequence reads: CASSQGQGRVF. The CDR3 bases are TGTGCCAGCAGTCAGGGACAGGGGCGAGTCTTT.